This T cell receptor (beta chain) is from a study of blood T cell repertoires in COVID-19. Whole-study context: Some COVID-19 samples were acute and others convalescent; all came from the United States, Italy and Spain.

There are 12 residues in the CDR3. Germline V gene sequence: CDR1 SGHTA, CDR2 FQGTGA. The germline V and J ends were trimmed by 3 bases and 13 bases, with 15 bases remaining between them. TCRdb's copy holds only in-frame clones and misses some; the assay was immunoSEQ multiplex PCR. The sample includes about 240,000 clones, approximately 90% seen only once; the top ten take roughly 3.7%. Participants were aged about 18 to 100 years from more than 20 US areas. This rearrangement joins TRBV7-3 to TRBJ1-2; D remains ambiguous. Material: PBMCs or T cells enriched from blood (not recorded which). This receptor was obtained from a woman under 40 who had recovered from COVID-19. The CDR3 bases are TGTGCCAGCAGCTTCTCAGACATACTTTCCACCTTC. The encoded protein is CASSFSDILSTF. Variable domain in full (rest from reference TRBV7-3 and TRBJ1-2): GAGVSQTPSNKVTEKGKYVELRCDPISGHTALYWYRQSLGQGPEFLIYFQGTGAADDSGLPNDRFFAVRPEGSVSTLKIQRTERGDSAVYLCASSFSDILSTFGSGTRLTVV.